This entry describes one T cell receptor beta chain. Its antigen is still unknown. The CDR3 has 11 amino acids. CDR1 and CDR2 from the germline V gene are ENHRY and SYGVKD. These data originate in a study of tumor-infiltrating lymphocytes in primary liver carcinoma. General observations from the study: Just around 8-25% of top clones spanned all five tumor regions.

Co-extracted RNA and DNA came from approximately 20-30 mg of unsorted bulk tissue. Treatment of the patients' primary liver carcinoma consisted of surgical resection. From 500 ng of total RNA, TCR beta-specific cDNA was reverse-transcribed using a constant-region primer. Sequencing libraries for TCR beta derived from three nested multiplex PCR rounds that used slightly modified ARM-PCR. TRBV1-TRBV30 forward primers and a C-beta reverse primer were used in the first two PCR rounds, which each ran for approximately 10 cycles. TCRdb itself ran the multiplex PCR reads through MiXCR, one entry per CDR3 protein. The sample shows roughly 32,000 distinct CDR3 sequences, less than 80% of them seen only once.

The clonotype was recovered from a man aged 35 to 55 with primary liver carcinoma and hepatitis B virus infection. The sequenced sample consisted of liver tumor tissue from sampling region 5. Subset defined: tumor region T5, tumor centre. J is TRBJ1-1 and V is TRBV10-3; no reliable D call. In DNA, the CDR3 is TGTGCTATCGGTGCCGTGACTGAAGCTTTCTTT. Protein sequence: CAIGAVTEAFF.